This T cell receptor beta chain was documented in a study of CD8 T cells in Susac syndrome (dated by TCRdb to about 2019). Background on the whole study: The study used repertoire sequencing to test whether antigen drove CD8+ T cell activation and differentiation in Susac syndrome. Overall study results and their limits: The number of individuals in the TCR sequencing and HLA analysis was recognized as being relatively small.

High-throughput TCR beta sequencing profiled peripheral blood CD8+ and CD4+ T cells from healthy donors, Susac syndrome patients and multiple sclerosis patients. The healthy donors served as controls matched for age and sex. CD8+ TEMRA cells were enriched by FACS, while bulk CD8+ and CD4+ T cells were purified by magnetic negative isolation. Blood was drawn into EDTA tubes, processed within 24 hours, and PBMCs were isolated by density gradient centrifugation. PBMCs intended for TCR sequencing were frozen in liquid nitrogen and were later thawed in a 37 degrees C water bath. The sorted or isolated CD4+, CD8+ and CD8+ TEMRA cells reached a purity of at least 90%. RNA was extracted using the RNeasy kit, and about 0.5 to 1 ug of the RNA was reverse transcribed with random hexamers. The immunoSEQ multiplex PCR assay, which covers 54 Vbeta and 13 Jbeta segments, was used to amplify TCR beta CDR3 regions. PCR amplification bias was corrected by using a synthetic template baseline for primer optimization and computational correction. As for the authors' bioinformatics: Reads were annotated to V, D and J genes according to IMGT and were analyzed with immunoSEQ Analyzer, with only productive sequences retained. Clonality was computed as one minus Shannon entropy normalized by log2 of the number of productive unique sequences. Public and private clones were assessed among the 100 most prevalent clones of each patient and control. Susac-specific clones were defined as absent from healthy and MS cohorts, over a thousand published viral clones and other ImmuneACCESS disease sequences. Clones were called with MiXCR by TCRdb after fastp trimmed the public reads at Q25, and only in-frame beta chains were retained. Each CDR3 protein gets just one entry, which takes the most common genes and DNA from the rows behind it. TCRdb, rather than the study authors, made the V and J calls. The sample data list roughly 200,000 distinct CDR3 sequences, and under 95% of these were observed just once. The ten largest account for around 0.1% of the sample.

Points on this clonotype: There is no known antigen for this receptor. Base qualities are missing; no much larger clone stands one base away.

Trimming takes 1 base off V and 6 bases off J; junction bases not matched to a gene: 15. The CDR3 sequence holds 19 residues, the cysteine and phenylalanine included. Solely the CDR3 DNA is kept, with 57 bases framed from the first base. CDR1 is given as DFQATT and CDR2 as SNEGSKA, both from the germline V gene (reference sequence). The sample taken for sequencing was CD4+ T cells from PBMCs. The chain uses TRBV20-1 and TRBJ2-4; the central 13 bases match TRBD2. This receptor was obtained from a human donor in good health. The nucleotide sequence is TGCAGTGCTAGAGCCCTAGGTGGATTGACTAGCGGGGGGAGAAACATTCAGTACTTC. Its protein product is CSARALGGLTSGGRNIQYF.